These T cell receptor beta chains were read from a single sample in a study of T cells in lung cancer brain metastases. The table came from immunoSEQ multiplex PCR; TCRdb's copy has only in-frame clones and leaves some out. The data contain more than 4,000 clones, roughly 85% of them singletons. The specimen sequenced was tumor tissue from the primary lung tumor. These receptors came from a man aged 45-60 years with non-small cell lung cancer. CDR3s include the opening cysteine and the closing phenylalanine or tryptophan. Fields, in order: V gene, J gene, D gene, clone size, CDR3 DNA, CDR3 protein. The D gene is left open where the match is weak. For some rows the clone size is stated as once, few or many, or as a class when expanded; others skip it.

V gene: TRBV10-2; J gene: TRBJ2-7; D gene: NA; clone size: NA; CDR3 DNA: TGCGCCAGCGGGGACACCTCCTACGAGCAGTACTTC; CDR3 protein: CASGDTSYEQYF
V gene: TRBV15; J gene: TRBJ1-4; D gene: NA; clone size: few; CDR3 DNA: TGTGCCACCAGCAGTGACGAGGGAGGACGGAATGAAAAACTGTTTTTT; CDR3 protein: CATSSDEGGRNEKLFF
V gene: TRBV6-1; J gene: TRBJ1-5; D gene: NA; clone size: NA; CDR3 DNA: TGTGCCAGCAGTGAAACAGGGAGGAGCAATCAGCCCCAGCATTTT; CDR3 protein: CASSETGRSNQPQHF
V gene: TRBV2; J gene: TRBJ2-1; D gene: TRBD1; clone size: NA; CDR3 DNA: TGTGCCACCCGGGACAGGGCGTACAATAAGCAGTTCTTC; CDR3 protein: CATRDRAYNKQFF
V gene: TRBV6-5; J gene: TRBJ1-2; D gene: NA; clone size: NA; CDR3 DNA: TGTGCCAGCATCGGATACCCTGCGACAGGAGAGGGCTACACCTTC; CDR3 protein: CASIGYPATGEGYTF
V gene: TRBV27; J gene: TRBJ2-3; D gene: NA; clone size: NA; CDR3 DNA: TGTGCCAGCAGTTTAGAGGGGAACGGGGCAGATACGCAGTATTTT; CDR3 protein: CASSLEGNGADTQYF
V gene: TRBV2; J gene: TRBJ2-2; D gene: NA; clone size: NA; CDR3 DNA: TGTGCCAGCAGGCGCTATGGAGGGGGCCTCACCGGGGAGCTGTTTTTT; CDR3 protein: CASRRYGGGLTGELFF
V gene: TRBV2; J gene: TRBJ2-3; D gene: NA; clone size: NA; CDR3 DNA: TGTGCCAGCAGGCCCCTGGACACAGATACGCAGTATTTT; CDR3 protein: CASRPLDTDTQYF
V gene: TRBV18; J gene: TRBJ2-7; D gene: TRBD1; clone size: NA; CDR3 DNA: TGTGCCAGCTCCCAGACAGGGGGTGACTACGAGCAGTACTTC; CDR3 protein: CASSQTGGDYEQYF
V gene: TRBV6-1; J gene: TRBJ1-5; D gene: TRBD1; clone size: NA; CDR3 DNA: TGTGTCAGCAGTGAAACCCTTGGACAGGGTGGAAGTCAGCCCCAGCATTTT; CDR3 protein: CVSSETLGQGGSQPQHF
V gene: TRBV7-2; J gene: TRBJ1-6; D gene: NA; clone size: NA; CDR3 DNA: TGTGCCAGCAGCCGACAGGTCATAAATTCACCCCTCCACTTT; CDR3 protein: CASSRQVINSPLHF
V gene: TRBV2; J gene: TRBJ2-1; D gene: TRBD2; clone size: NA; CDR3 DNA: TGTGCCAGCAGGGGGACTACCGGCTACAATGAGCAGTTCTTC; CDR3 protein: CASRGTTGYNEQFF
V gene: TRBV11-1; J gene: TRBJ1-3; D gene: NA; clone size: NA; CDR3 DNA: TGTGCCAGCAGCTTAGCCGGAAACACCATATATTTT; CDR3 protein: CASSLAGNTIYF
V gene: TRBV6-6; J gene: TRBJ1-1; D gene: NA; clone size: once; CDR3 DNA: TGTGCCAGCAGTTACTCCAGGTCTACGAACACTGAAGCTTTCTTT; CDR3 protein: CASSYSRSTNTEAFF
V gene: TRBV19; J gene: TRBJ1-1; D gene: TRBD1; clone size: NA; CDR3 DNA: TGTGCCAGTAGTATTTTGTCGCCCGGGACAGGGGGGATGAACACTGAAGCTTTCTTT; CDR3 protein: CASSILSPGTGGMNTEAFF
V gene: TRBV11-1; J gene: TRBJ2-1; D gene: TRBD1; clone size: NA; CDR3 DNA: TGTGCCAGCAGCCGTTCCTCCGGGACAGGGTGGCTCTTC; CDR3 protein: CASSRSSGTGWLF
V gene: TRBV7-9; J gene: TRBJ2-3; D gene: NA; clone size: NA; CDR3 DNA: TGTGCCAGCAGCTTAGGAAGCCAGGCCGCAGATACGCAGTATTTT; CDR3 protein: CASSLGSQAADTQYF
V gene: TRBV15; J gene: TRBJ1-2; D gene: TRBD1; clone size: NA; CDR3 DNA: TGTGCCACCAGCAGAGATCAGCACAGGGGGCTAGATGGCTACACCTTC; CDR3 protein: CATSRDQHRGLDGYTF
V gene: TRBV2; J gene: TRBJ1-6; D gene: NA; clone size: NA; CDR3 DNA: TGTGCCAGCAGTATAACAGCGGGTTCACCCCTCCACTTT; CDR3 protein: CASSITAGSPLHF
V gene: TRBV15; J gene: TRBJ2-7; D gene: NA; clone size: NA; CDR3 DNA: TGTGCCACCAGCAGGGCATCTTCGGGACCGTTTGAGCAGTACTTC; CDR3 protein: CATSRASSGPFEQYF
V gene: TRBV2; J gene: TRBJ1-1; D gene: TRBD1; clone size: NA; CDR3 DNA: TGTGCCAGCAGTGGGGAACAGGGGCTTGAGGCTTTCTTT; CDR3 protein: CASSGEQGLEAFF
V gene: TRBV5-1; J gene: TRBJ2-5; D gene: NA; clone size: NA; CDR3 DNA: TGCGCCAGCAGCTTGCAAGGGGCCCAAGAGACCCAGTACTTC; CDR3 protein: CASSLQGAQETQYF
V gene: TRBV5-6; J gene: TRBJ2-7; D gene: NA; clone size: NA; CDR3 DNA: TGTGCCAGCAGCTTGGATGGGGATTACGAGCAGTACTTC; CDR3 protein: CASSLDGDYEQYF
V gene: TRBV9; J gene: TRBJ1-5; D gene: NA; clone size: NA; CDR3 DNA: TGTGCCAGCAGTTCGAGCGGGAGTTACAATCAGCCCCAGCATTTT; CDR3 protein: CASSSSGSYNQPQHF
V gene: TRBV11-2; J gene: TRBJ2-3; D gene: NA; clone size: NA; CDR3 DNA: TGTGCCAGCAGCTTAGTGGGGCAGGGAGCACAGTATTTT; CDR3 protein: CASSLVGQGAQYF
V gene: TRBV11-2; J gene: TRBJ1-6; D gene: NA; clone size: NA; CDR3 DNA: TGTGCCAGCAGCTTACCAGTTAGCTCCTATAATTCACCCCTCCACTTT; CDR3 protein: CASSLPVSSYNSPLHF
V gene: TRBV28; J gene: TRBJ1-6; D gene: NA; clone size: NA; CDR3 DNA: TGTGCCAGCAGTTTATTAAGGATTGGGCAAAGCTCCTATAATTCACCCCTCCACTTT; CDR3 protein: CASSLLRIGQSSYNSPLHF
V gene: TRBV9; J gene: TRBJ1-5; D gene: NA; clone size: NA; CDR3 DNA: TGTGCCAGCAGCGTAGGAGTTGAGGTGAATCAGCCCCAGCATTTT; CDR3 protein: CASSVGVEVNQPQHF
V gene: TRBV4-2; J gene: TRBJ2-3; D gene: NA; clone size: NA; CDR3 DNA: TGTGCCAGCAGCCAAGATTTAGGTAGCGATACGCAGTATTTT; CDR3 protein: CASSQDLGSDTQYF
V gene: TRBV29-1; J gene: TRBJ2-5; D gene: NA; clone size: NA; CDR3 DNA: TGCAGCGTTGAAGGCATGGCCCAGTACTTC; CDR3 protein: CSVEGMAQYF
V gene: TRBV5-1; J gene: TRBJ2-7; D gene: TRBD2; clone size: NA; CDR3 DNA: TGCGCCAGCACCCTTGGGGGGGTCTCCTACGAGCAGTACTTC; CDR3 protein: CASTLGGVSYEQYF
V gene: TRBV9; J gene: TRBJ1-6; D gene: NA; clone size: NA; CDR3 DNA: TGTGCCAGCAGCGTAGGCGGAGTGGGGTCCTATAATTCACCCCTCCACTTT; CDR3 protein: CASSVGGVGSYNSPLHF
V gene: TRBV30; J gene: TRBJ1-6; D gene: NA; clone size: few; CDR3 DNA: TGTGCCTGGTCTCGGGATTCACCCCTCCACTTT; CDR3 protein: CAWSRDSPLHF
V gene: TRBV7-9; J gene: TRBJ2-7; D gene: TRBD1; clone size: NA; CDR3 DNA: TGTGCCAGCAGCTCTCCCACCGGGACAGAAGACTCCTACGAGCAGTACTTC; CDR3 protein: CASSSPTGTEDSYEQYF
V gene: TRBV9; J gene: TRBJ1-2; D gene: TRBD1; clone size: NA; CDR3 DNA: TGTGCCAGCAGCGTAGACCGGGACAGGGGCGCTAACTATGGCTACACCTTC; CDR3 protein: CASSVDRDRGANYGYTF
V gene: TRBV5-1; J gene: TRBJ2-7; D gene: TRBD1; clone size: NA; CDR3 DNA: TGCGCCAGCAGCTTGGCAGGGGGGACAGGCCTCTACGAGCAGTACTTC; CDR3 protein: CASSLAGGTGLYEQYF
V gene: TRBV5-1; J gene: TRBJ1-2; D gene: TRBD1; clone size: NA; CDR3 DNA: TGCGCCAGCAGCTTGGATACAGGGGGCGCCGGCTATGGCTACACCTTC; CDR3 protein: CASSLDTGGAGYGYTF
V gene: TRBV9; J gene: TRBJ2-4; D gene: NA; clone size: NA; CDR3 DNA: TGTGCCAGCAGCGCCACCAGTCAGAAAAACATTCAGTACTTC; CDR3 protein: CASSATSQKNIQYF
V gene: TRBV28; J gene: TRBJ1-3; D gene: TRBD1; clone size: NA; CDR3 DNA: TGTGCCAGCAGGGGACAGCTCTCTGGAAACACCATATATTTT; CDR3 protein: CASRGQLSGNTIYF
V gene: TRBV29-1; J gene: TRBJ2-3; D gene: NA; clone size: NA; CDR3 DNA: TGCAGCGTTGACTGGGGGGCTGGGGATACGCAGTATTTT; CDR3 protein: CSVDWGAGDTQYF
V gene: TRBV15; J gene: TRBJ2-3; D gene: TRBD2; clone size: NA; CDR3 DNA: TGTGCCACCAGCAGAGATCTGGGACTAGCGGGAGGGCTCCAGGGAGATACGCAGTATTTT; CDR3 protein: CATSRDLGLAGGLQGDTQYF
V gene: TRBV11-1; J gene: TRBJ2-6; D gene: TRBD1; clone size: NA; CDR3 DNA: TGTGCCAGCAGCCCGGGACAGTCCTCTGGGGCCAACGTCCTGACTTTC; CDR3 protein: CASSPGQSSGANVLTF
V gene: TRBV28; J gene: TRBJ2-7; D gene: NA; clone size: NA; CDR3 DNA: TGTGCCAGCAAGTGGGCCAGTGCGGGACCCTACGAACAGTACTTC; CDR3 protein: CASKWASAGPYEQYF
V gene: TRBV5-1; J gene: TRBJ2-3; D gene: NA; clone size: NA; CDR3 DNA: TGCGCCAGCCGACGGACCCTGGGAGATACGCAGTATTTT; CDR3 protein: CASRRTLGDTQYF
V gene: TRBV30; J gene: TRBJ2-3; D gene: NA; clone size: few; CDR3 DNA: TGTGCCTGGAGTTCGATCGCCACAGATACGCAGTATTTT; CDR3 protein: CAWSSIATDTQYF